Sequencing of this T cell receptor (beta chain) was carried out in a study of control samples from healthy donors and cancer patients. Concerning this clone itself: Germline is not matched at one junction end, which may reflect a read error.

Germline CDR1 is SGHTA and CDR2 is FQGTGA. The CDR3 extends over 16 amino acids. Profiling relied on immunoSEQ multiplex PCR, and the TCRdb table lists in-frame clones only, not all of them. Here the sample spans 150,000 to 200,000 clones, around 87% being singletons. This TCR derives from a woman between 45 and 65 years old in good health. Sequenced sample: blood. The chain carries TRBV7-3 and TRBJ2-2; TRBD2 matches 13 bases. The CDR3 region has the DNA TGTGCCAGCAGCGTAACTAGCGGGGGGGCCACCGGGGAGCTGTTTTTT. This encodes CASSVTSGGATGELFF.